A single T cell receptor (beta chain) is shown here with its context. Its antigen is unidentified. These data are taken from a study of identical twins. All donors comprised healthy Caucasians. Study findings and constraints: Excess twin sharing in beta out-of-frame sequences was weaker.

Germline V gives CDR1 MNHEY, CDR2 SMNVEV (reference sequence). This CDR3 is 15 amino acids long. cDNA carried unique molecular identifiers, and a universal primer site was added by template switching. MiXCR was run by TCRdb on the 5' RACE reads, yielding one entry per CDR3 protein. The profile shows about 1.7 million distinct CDR3 sequences, roughly a third of them singletons. The J gene is TRBJ2-4, the V gene TRBV27, with D possibly matching TRBD2 (5 bases). The last part of the DNA fits TRBJ2-7 better; the J call may be wrong. Input material: cord blood. This TCR was recovered from a newborn girl in good health. The CDR3 region has the DNA TGTGCCAGCAGTTTAGACGGACTCCCGTACTACGAGCAGTACTTC. Translated, it gives CASSLDGLPYYEQYF.